These 32 T cell receptor beta chains were all obtained from the same sample, sequenced in a study of blood T cell repertoires in COVID-19. Only in-frame clones appear in the TCRdb table, and some are missing; sequencing was by immunoSEQ multiplex PCR. The table records roughly 300,000 clones, about 84% of them present only once. Material: peripheral blood. The receptors originated from a woman between 50 and 59 years old with acute or convalescent COVID-19.

The chain combines TRBV29-1 with TRBJ2-1; possible D gene TRBD2, 5 bases. Germline V CDR1 and CDR2: SQVTM, ANQGSEA. The CDR3 runs to 11 residues. V shed 3 bases and J shed 14 bases, with 14 bases lying between them. The CDR3 DNA reads TGCAGCGTTGATTCTGTATTGGGAGAGTTCTTC. This codes for CSVDSVLGEFF.

The CDR3 loop is CASSLSANSATNEKLFF. The CDR3 region has the DNA TGTGCCAGCAGTTTGTCAGCTAACAGTGCAACTAATGAAAAACTGTTTTTT. This sequence joins TRBV28 and TRBJ1-4; D remains ambiguous. Germline V gene lookup returns CDR1 MDHEN and CDR2 SYDVKM. CDR3 length: 17 amino acids. The V and J ends lost 3 bases and 0 bases respectively, with 14 bases between them.

The chain combines TRBV6-5 with TRBJ2-7; 12 nucleotides align to TRBD1. The CDR3 runs 16 residues. The V gene's germline CDR1 is MNHEY and CDR2 SVGAGI. The J segment lost 5 bases and the V segment lost 0 bases, leaving 5 bases of the junction unmatched. The CDR3 here is CASSYSVGTGGNEQYF. CDR3 sequence (DNA): TGTGCCAGCAGTTACTCTGTAGGGACAGGGGGCAACGAGCAGTACTTC.

The V and J genes are TRBV5-1 and TRBJ2-7; the match to TRBD1 covers 7 bases. After removal of 4 bases from V and 0 bases from J, the junction contained 10 bases not matched to a gene. CDR3 size: 16 residues. CDR1 and CDR2 (germline): SGHRS, YFSETQ. CDR3 in DNA: TGCGCCAGCAGCCCCGCCCGACAGGGTACCTCCTACGAGCAGTACTTC. This sequence encodes CASSPARQGTSYEQYF. The variable domain in full, completed from reference TRBV5-1 and TRBJ2-7, reads KAGVTQTPRYLIKTRGQQVTLSCSPISGHRSVSWYQQTPGQGLQFLFEYFSETQRNKGNFPGRFSGRQFSNSRSEMNVSTLELGDSALYLCASSPARQGTSYEQYFGPGTRLTVT.

The V gene is TRBV4-2, the J gene TRBJ2-1; 7 nucleotides line up with TRBD2. CDR1 is LGHNA, CDR2 YNFKEQ, per germline. The length of the CDR3 is 17 residues. The V segment lost 0 bases and the J segment 5 bases; nucleotides outside the gene matches: 10. CDR3 region: CASSQDSGTNGNNEQFF. CDR3 nucleotides: TGTGCCAGCAGCCAAGATTCTGGGACTAACGGCAACAATGAGCAGTTCTTC.

This chain joins TRBV10-3 and TRBJ2-7, with TRBD1 identical over 9 bases. This CDR3 has 17 residues. The ends lost 3 bases at V and 5 bases at J; junction bases unmatched: 14. The germline V gene encodes CDR1 ENHRY and CDR2 SYGVKD. The CDR3 loop reads CAISDKDPGTGNDEQYF. CDR3 coding DNA: TGTGCCATCAGTGATAAGGACCCCGGGACAGGGAACGACGAGCAGTACTTC.

V and J are TRBV4-1 and TRBJ2-1; D is ambiguous. From germline, CDR1 is MGHRA and CDR2 YSYEKL. The CDR3 extends over 14 amino acids. The V end lost 1 base, the J end lost 4 bases, and 8 bases lay between the germline ends. The CDR3 sequence is CASSQVASYNEQFF. CDR3 DNA sequence: TGCGCCAGCAGCCAAGTTGCGTCTTACAATGAGCAGTTCTTC.

V and J are TRBV10-3 and TRBJ2-7; D is possibly TRBD1 (6 bases). CDR1 is ENHRY and CDR2 is SYGVKD in the germline V gene. The CDR3 covers 14 residues. V lost 4 bases, J lost 2 bases, and 12 bases lay in between. CDR3 loop: CAISGQQGTYEQYF. The CDR3 nucleotides read TGTGCCATCAGTGGCCAACAGGGAACCTACGAGCAGTACTTC.

Comments on this clone: The identical CDR3 is also encoded by other nucleotide sequences in the sample. The V and J genes are TRBV18 and TRBJ2-1; the match to TRBD2 covers 9 bases. The germline V gene encodes CDR1 KGHSH and CDR2 LQKENI. The V and J ends lost 3 bases and 2 bases, in that order; junction bases with no gene match: 5. CDR3 size: 16 residues. Here the CDR3 reads CASSPRLAGTYNEQFF. The CDR3 DNA reads TGTGCCAGCTCACCGCGCCTAGCGGGAACCTACAATGAGCAGTTCTTC.

The CDR3 sequence: CASARNRATDTQYF. CDR3 nucleotides: TGCGCCAGCGCACGAAACAGGGCAACAGATACGCAGTATTTT. The chain combines TRBV5-1 with TRBJ2-3, with TRBD1 as a possible D gene (6 bases). Germline CDR1 SGHRS, CDR2 YFSETQ. The CDR3 sequence is 14 residues long. The germline V and J ends were trimmed by 7 bases and 3 bases, with 15 bases remaining between them. Supplemented by reference TRBV5-1 and TRBJ2-3, the full variable domain reads KAGVTQTPRYLIKTRGQQVTLSCSPISGHRSVSWYQQTPGQGLQFLFEYFSETQRNKGNFPGRFSGRQFSNSRSEMNVSTLELGDSALYLCASARNRATDTQYFGPGTRLTVL.

The chain carries TRBV28 and TRBJ1-2; D gene unclear. The CDR3 runs to 14 residues. Between the trimmed V and J ends, which lost 5 bases and 4 bases, there was a span of 14 bases. Per germline, CDR1 MDHEN and CDR2 SYDVKM. CDR3 bases: TGTGCCAGCAGTCCTATATCGGGAGTCTATGGCTACACCTTC. It specifies CASSPISGVYGYTF.

The chain recombines TRBV28 with TRBJ2-1, with 8 nucleotides matching TRBD2. J was trimmed by 7 bases and V by 5 bases; bases with no gene match: 13. The length of the CDR3 is 16 residues. From germline, CDR1 is MDHEN and CDR2 SYDVKM. In DNA, the CDR3 is TGTGCCAGCAGTACAAATAGCGGGATCATTTTGAATGAGCAGTTCTTC. The encoded protein is CASSTNSGIILNEQFF.

This chain uses TRBV5-1 with TRBJ1-1, with a weak D call TRBD1 (6 bases). This CDR3 has 15 residues. V lost 4 bases to trimming and J lost 0 bases, with 13 bases between them. Germline V gives CDR1 SGHRS, CDR2 YFSETQ. The CDR3 loop is CASSSAGGLNTEAFF. The CDR3 coding sequence is TGCGCCAGCAGCAGTGCGGGGGGCCTGAACACTGAAGCTTTCTTT.

V and J are TRBV4-1 and TRBJ2-1, with 7 bases identical to TRBD2. CDR1 and CDR2 (germline): MGHRA, YSYEKL. V was pared by 0 bases and J by 9 bases, with 8 bases of the junction left unmatched. This CDR3 region has 15 residues. The CDR3 region is CASSQDIAGVAEQFF. The DNA of the CDR3 is TGCGCCAGCAGCCAAGATATTGCGGGAGTGGCTGAGCAGTTCTTC.

The gene calls are TRBV9 and TRBJ2-2, with 12 bases that match TRBD2. Looked up from germline, CDR1 is SGDLS and CDR2 is YYNGEE. The CDR3 has 17 amino acids. V shed 2 bases, J shed 0 bases, and the junction held 2 bases outside the gene matches. The CDR3 region is CASSVGLAGTNTGELFF. The CDR3, as DNA: TGTGCCAGCAGCGTGGGACTAGCGGGCACGAACACCGGGGAGCTGTTTTTT.

The V gene is TRBV3-1 (or the pseudogene TRBV3-2), the J gene TRBJ2-7; D call uncertain. V lost 1 base and J 6 bases, leaving 16 bases between the germline ends. Germline assignment: CDR1 LGHDT and CDR2 YNNKEL (reference sequence). The CDR3 loop spans 15 amino acids. The CDR3 DNA sequence: TGTGCCAGCAGCCAAGCAGCACTTCTTGGGCGCGAGCAGTACTTC. The encoded protein is CASSQAALLGREQYF.

The CDR3 DNA reads as TGTGCCAGCAGTGAAGCGAAGGGGGGGATTGGCTACAATGAGCAGTTCTTC. The encoded protein is CASSEAKGGIGYNEQFF. This chain connects TRBV6-1 to TRBJ2-1, with D perhaps matching TRBD2 (7 bases). The germline V and J ends were trimmed by 0 bases and 3 bases, with 15 bases remaining between them. The CDR3 extends over 17 amino acids. Germline V gene lookup returns CDR1 MNHNS and CDR2 SASEGT.

The gene calls are TRBV7-2 and TRBJ1-6; D uncertain. This CDR3 is 13 amino acids long. Germline-derived CDR1 and CDR2 are SGHTA and FQGNSA. The V end was cut by 5 bases, the J end by 7 bases, with 9 bases between. This chain's CDR3 is CASSPMLNSPLHF. The CDR3 nucleotides read TGTGCCAGCAGCCCCATGTTGAATTCACCCCTCCACTTT.

The CDR3 here is CASSLSLDRGYNEQFF. The CDR3 nucleotides are TGTGCCAGCAGCTTGTCCCTAGACAGGGGGTACAATGAGCAGTTCTTC. The chain combines TRBV5-4 with TRBJ2-1, with 9 bases lining up with TRBD1. The CDR3 runs to 16 residues. In germline, CDR1 is SGHNT, CDR2 YYREEE (reference sequence). The junction had 6 bases not matched to a gene; V was cut back by 1 base and J by 4 bases.

This clone was recorded a few times. The rearrangement links TRBV15 to TRBJ1-2, with TRBD1 matching 8 bases. The germline gives CDR1 LNHNV, CDR2 YYDKDF (reference sequence). This CDR3 is built from 13 residues. V trimming: 5 bases; J trimming: 8 bases; junction bases outside the gene matches: 7. CDR3 amino acids: CATSLDRGLGYTF. CDR3 DNA sequence: TGTGCCACCAGCTTAGACAGGGGATTAGGCTACACCTTC.

The chain has TRBV19 and TRBJ2-3; possibly TRBD2 for D (6 bases). CDR1 and CDR2 (germline): LNHDA, SQIVND (reference sequence). Trimming removed 4 bases at V and 0 bases at J, with 11 bases between. CDR3 length equals 15 residues. CDR3 region: CASSRRDASTDTQYF. The DNA for the CDR3 is TGTGCCAGTAGTAGGAGGGACGCTAGCACAGATACGCAGTATTTT.

The J gene is TRBJ1-5, the V gene TRBV21-1; the table calls TRBD1, which could not be checked here. TRBV21-1 is designated a pseudogene. This CDR3 comprises 22 residues. For the CDR3, the DNA is TGTGCCAGCAGCAAGCCGGATGGCCCTGGACACCTCTCTAACTATAGCAATCAGCCCCAGCATTTT. Translating gives CASSKPDGPGHLSNYSNQPQHF.

The CDR3 DNA reads TGCGCCAGCAGCCAAGATAGGGCGGGAGGGGACTACGAGCAGTACTTC. It yields the protein CASSQDRAGGDYEQYF. The chain combines TRBV4-1 with TRBJ2-7; 9 bases fit TRBD2. Germline V gene data show CDR1 as MGHRA and CDR2 as YSYEKL. The CDR3 extends over 16 amino acids. V lost 0 bases to trimming and J lost 3 bases; unmatched junction nucleotides: 6.

The chain combines TRBV5-1 with TRBJ2-7, with 8 bases fitting TRBD2. After removal of 4 bases from V and 5 bases from J, the junction contained 8 bases not matched to a gene. The CDR3 is 14 amino acids. Looked up from germline, CDR1 is SGHRS and CDR2 is YFSETQ. The CDR3 sequence is CASSVPGLENEQYF. The CDR3 DNA sequence: TGCGCCAGCAGCGTACCGGGACTAGAAAACGAGCAGTACTTC. The variable domain in full, with the rest retrieved from reference TRBV5-1 and TRBJ2-7, is KAGVTQTPRYLIKTRGQQVTLSCSPISGHRSVSWYQQTPGQGLQFLFEYFSETQRNKGNFPGRFSGRQFSNSRSEMNVSTLELGDSALYLCASSVPGLENEQYFGPGTRLTVT.

This sequence joins TRBV30 and TRBJ2-5, with TRBD1 identical over 8 bases. V trimming: 2 bases; J trimming: 5 bases; junction bases outside the gene matches: 10. Germline V CDR1 and CDR2: GTSNPN, SVGIG (reference sequence). There are 15 residues in the CDR3. The CDR3: CAWSRTGGSDETQYF. In DNA form, the CDR3 reads TGTGCCTGGAGTCGTACAGGGGGAAGTGATGAGACCCAGTACTTC.

This rearrangement joins TRBV29-1 to TRBJ1-1; a possible D gene is TRBD1 (6 bases). The CDR3 contains 12 residues. Looked up from germline, CDR1 is SQVTM and CDR2 is ANQGSEA. V dropped 7 bases and J dropped 3 bases, with 12 bases sitting between them. Here the CDR3 DNA reads TGCAGCGCTGGAGGGGGGGACACTGAAGCTTTCTTT. The encoded protein is CSAGGGDTEAFF.

The chain is built from TRBV7-9 and TRBJ2-3; 8 bases are a match to TRBD1. The trim removed 3 bases at V and 0 bases at J, leaving 2 bases unmatched. CDR3 length: 15 amino acids. The V gene's germline CDR1 is SEHNR and CDR2 FQNEAQ (reference sequence). The CDR3 bases are TGTGCCAGCAGCTTCGGACAGGGTAGCACAGATACGCAGTATTTT. Protein sequence: CASSFGQGSTDTQYF.

This chain uses TRBV23-1 with TRBJ1-2; 7 positions agree with TRBD1. TRBV23-1 is given ORF status, its function remaining uncertain. Trimming removed 7 bases from V and 4 bases from J; junction bases left unmatched: 12. This CDR3 has 15 amino acids. The CDR3 here is CASIQGDEVRYGYTF. In nucleotides, the CDR3 is TGCGCCAGCATCCAGGGGGATGAGGTACGCTATGGCTACACCTTC.

This chain connects TRBV15 to TRBJ2-1; tentatively, D is TRBD2 (5 bases). V shed 0 bases and J shed 0 bases, with 12 bases lying between them. CDR3 length: 17 residues. Germline-derived CDR1 and CDR2 are LNHNV and YYDKDF (reference sequence). Here the CDR3 DNA reads TGTGCCACCAGCAGAGACCGGGGAACTTACTCCTACAATGAGCAGTTCTTC. This sequence encodes CATSRDRGTYSYNEQFF.

This chain connects TRBV24-1 to TRBJ2-3; 8 nucleotides agree with TRBD1. Germline lookup yields CDR1 KGHDR and CDR2 SFDVKD. The J segment lost 5 bases and the V segment lost 1 base, leaving 7 bases of the junction unmatched. This CDR3 is built from 16 residues. As DNA, the CDR3 is TGTGCCACCAGTGATTTTACCCAGGGGGCGGGAGATACGCAGTATTTT. Its translation: CATSDFTQGAGDTQYF.

This clone occurred once. This sequence joins TRBV19 and TRBJ2-3; D is possibly TRBD1 (6 bases). V lost 3 bases and J 4 bases, leaving 14 bases between the germline ends. This CDR3 is 15 amino acids long. Germline loops: CDR1 LNHDA, CDR2 SQIVND (reference sequence). CDR3 loop: CASSMRDMSPDTQYF. CDR3 nucleotides: TGTGCCAGTAGTATGAGGGACATGTCCCCAGATACGCAGTATTTT.

This chain joins TRBV27 and TRBJ1-5; D gene ambiguous. The V and J ends lost 3 bases and 2 bases respectively, with 2 bases between them. Germline CDR1 reads MNHEY; CDR2 reads SMNVEV (reference sequence). There are 12 residues in the CDR3. CDR3 DNA sequence: TGTGCCAGCAGTTTCGGCAATCAGCCCCAGCATTTT. Translation gives CASSFGNQPQHF.